The 18 T cell receptor beta chains reported below all come from one sample, sequenced in a study of T cells in Graves' hyperthyroidism and ophthalmopathy. Amplification targeted TCR beta CDR3 regions from RNA transcripts. During a first-round RT-PCR of the TCR CDR3, the HTBI primer set was used. TCRdb processed the multiplex PCR reads anew with MiXCR; each CDR3 protein has one entry. This sample has approximately 510,000 distinct CDR3 sequences, with less than 25% found just once. The sequencing sample was made of blood. The origin of the receptors is a man between 18 and 29 years old with Graves' hyperthyroidism.

To note about this clonotype: A much larger clone lies a single base off, so this may be a read error. The V and J genes are TRBV6-2 or TRBV6-3 and TRBJ2-6, with D tentatively TRBD1 or TRBD2 (5 bases each). CDR1 and CDR2 (germline): MNHEY, SVGEGT. CDR3 length: 13 amino acids. Written as DNA, the CDR3 is TGTGCCGGGAGCATCTCTGGGGCCAACGTCCCGACTTTC. This gives the protein CAGSISGANVPTF.

This clonotype was observed at least ten times. This sequence joins TRBV6-2 or TRBV6-3 and TRBJ1-2; perhaps TRBD1 as D (5 bases). The CDR3 is made up of 14 amino acids. With 6 bases removed from V and 2 bases from J, the gap between germline ends came to 13 bases. CDR1 and CDR2 from the germline V gene are MNHEY and SVGEGT. The CDR3 sequence: CASSPRAGNYGYTF. The CDR3 coding sequence is TGTGCCAGCAGCCCCCGCGCAGGGAACTATGGCTACACCTTC.

This clonotype came up many times. This chain links TRBV6-1 with TRBJ1-1; 8 bases fit TRBD1. With 0 bases clipped from V and 0 bases from J, the junction kept 3 bases outside the gene matches. There are 16 residues in the CDR3. Germline loops: CDR1 MNHNS, CDR2 SASEGT. CDR3 DNA sequence: TGTGCCAGCAGTGAAGCGCCGGGACAGGTGAACACTGAAGCTTTCTTT. It is translated as CASSEAPGQVNTEAFF.

There are a few counts of this clonotype. This chain links TRBV14 with TRBJ2-3; possibly TRBD1 for D (6 bases). The CDR3 covers 14 residues. Germline V gives CDR1 SGHDN, CDR2 FVKESK. V was shortened by 2 bases and J by 5 bases, with 11 bases between the two germline ends. CDR3 sequence (DNA): TGTGCCAGCAGCCAACTGGGGGCTGGAGATACGCAGTATTTT. Amino acids: CASSQLGAGDTQYF.

V usage is TRBV12-3 or TRBV12-4 and J usage is TRBJ1-3; D is undetermined. V was cut by 8 bases and J by 0 bases, with 17 bases left in between. The CDR3 runs 16 residues. CDR3 nucleotide sequence: TGTGCCAGCCAGAGTGCCTCCCAGGTCTCTGGAAACACCATATATTTT. This sequence encodes CASQSASQVSGNTIYF.

This clonotype was observed many times. CDR3 loop: CASSPTGADTEAFF. CDR3 sequence (DNA): TGCGCCAGCAGCCCGACAGGGGCGGACACTGAAGCTTTCTTT. The rearrangement uses TRBV5-1 and TRBJ1-1; 8 nucleotides match TRBD1. V shed 4 bases, J shed 3 bases, and the junction held 5 bases outside the gene matches. CDR1 SGHRS and CDR2 YFSETQ come from the germline V gene. The CDR3 has 14 residues.

This clonotype was recorded many times. This chain connects TRBV6-2 or TRBV6-3 to TRBJ2-7; D is perhaps TRBD2 (6 bases). V gave up 4 bases and J gave up 6 bases, with 13 bases separating them. This CDR3 has 13 residues. Germline values: CDR1 MNHEY, CDR2 SVGEGT. CDR3 nucleotides: TGTGCCAGCAGTTTAGGACTATATCGCGAGCAGTACTTC. It specifies CASSLGLYREQYF.

This chain links TRBV4-1 with TRBJ1-2; D uncertain. This CDR3 region has 16 residues. Deletions cut 3 bases from V and 4 bases from J, with 18 bases between. In germline, CDR1 is MGHRA, CDR2 YSYEKL. The CDR3 nucleotides read TGCGCCAGCAGCCAGGAGGCAGACACCGCTTTCTATGGCTACACCTTC. It encodes CASSQEADTAFYGYTF.

This clonotype was found a few times. The V and J genes are TRBV6-1 and TRBJ1-1; 7 bases line up with TRBD1. Germline values: CDR1 MNHNS, CDR2 SASEGT. The CDR3 has 14 amino acids. With V trimmed by 4 bases and J by 5 bases, 7 bases remained unmatched. CDR3 loop: CASSVTGEGTEAFF. Here the CDR3 DNA reads TGTGCCAGCAGTGTTACAGGGGAGGGGACTGAAGCTTTCTTT.

There are many counts of this clonotype. V and J are TRBV27 and TRBJ2-3, with D hard to call. V lost 0 bases and J 4 bases, leaving 5 bases between the germline ends. Germline-derived CDR1 and CDR2 are MNHEY and SMNVEV (reference sequence). CDR3 length equals 13 residues. In DNA, the CDR3 is TGTGCCAGCAGTTTATCGCGCGCAGATACGCAGTATTTT. Encoded protein: CASSLSRADTQYF.

The sample holds many counts of this clonotype. This sequence joins TRBV20-1 and TRBJ1-1; maybe TRBD1 (6 bases). The CDR3 is 14 residues long. Germline V gene lookup returns CDR1 DFQATT and CDR2 SNEGSKA (reference sequence). The V end lost 5 bases, the J end lost 1 base, and 14 bases lay between the germline ends. The CDR3 DNA follows: TGCAGTGCTGACAGGCTAAGGGGGAACACTGAAGCTTTCTTT. As protein: CSADRLRGNTEAFF.

This clonotype was observed at least ten times. This chain joins TRBV4-1 and TRBJ2-7; TRBD1 matches 10 bases. This CDR3 has 14 residues. Germline CDR1 and CDR2: MGHRA and YSYEKL. The V segment lost 3 bases and the J segment 2 bases; nucleotides outside the gene matches: 1. The CDR3 sequence is CASSHGQGAYEQYF. The CDR3 nucleotides read TGCGCCAGCAGCCACGGACAGGGGGCCTACGAGCAGTACTTC.

This sequence joins TRBV30 and TRBJ2-5; 8 positions agree with TRBD1. Unmatched junction bases numbered 6, after V lost 2 bases and J lost 4 bases. The CDR3 totals 14 residues. CDR1 GTSNPN and CDR2 SVGIG come from the germline V gene (reference sequence). CDR3 loop: CAWSTSGTGETQYF. DNA of the CDR3: TGTGCCTGGAGTACCTCCGGGACAGGAGAGACCCAGTACTTC.

This clonotype was seen a few times. The chain employs TRBV2 and TRBJ1-1, with TRBD1 as a possible D gene (6 bases). V shed 1 base and J shed 3 bases, with 6 bases lying between them. Germline CDR1 SNHLY, CDR2 FYNNEI. CDR3 length equals 13 residues. The chain's CDR3 is CASSEEGDTEAFF. CDR3 bases: TGTGCCAGCAGTGAAGAGGGGGACACTGAAGCTTTCTTT.

This clonotype was seen many times. This sequence joins TRBV4-2 and TRBJ2-7; TRBD2 matches 11 bases. After removal of 6 bases from V and 1 base from J, the junction contained 2 bases not matched to a gene. The CDR3 is made up of 14 amino acids. CDR1 LGHNA and CDR2 YNFKEQ come from the germline V gene. In nucleotides, the CDR3 is TGTGCCAGCAGGCTAGCGGGGGGTTCCTACGAGCAGTACTTC. Amino acid sequence: CASRLAGGSYEQYF.

The table lists this clonotype with many counts. The chain employs TRBV28 and TRBJ2-7; D not certain. In germline, CDR1 is MDHEN, CDR2 SYDVKM. V shed 3 bases and J shed 2 bases, with 14 bases lying between them. The CDR3 has 15 residues. The CDR3 DNA follows: TGTGCCAGCAGTTTCGTCGGAACAAGCCCCTACGAGCAGTACTTC. This encodes CASSFVGTSPYEQYF.

This clonotype has a handful of counts. V and J are TRBV2 and TRBJ2-2, with D possibly being TRBD1 (6 bases). CDR1 is SNHLY, CDR2 FYNNEI, per germline. This CDR3 is built from 13 residues. Trimming took 5 bases from V and 6 from J, leaving 10 bases between them. In DNA, the CDR3 is TGTGCCAGCAGTCGGACAGAACCCGGGGAGCTGTTTTTT. It specifies CASSRTEPGELFF. The full variable domain, completed using reference TRBV2 and TRBJ2-2, is EPEVTQTPSHQVTQMGQEVILRCVPISNHLYFYWYRQILGQKVEFLVSFYNNEISEKSEIFDDQFSVERPDGSNFTLKIRSTKLEDSAMYFCASSRTEPGELFFGEGSRLTVL.

This clonotype was counted between two and nine times. The rearrangement links TRBV4-1 to TRBJ2-2; TRBD2 matches at 7 bases. CDR1 and CDR2 from the germline V gene are MGHRA and YSYEKL. Trimming removed 7 bases from V and 6 bases from J; junction bases left unmatched: 11. The CDR3 has 15 amino acids. The CDR3 protein is CASTRVGAGAGELFF. The CDR3 DNA reads TGCGCCAGCACCCGAGTGGGCGCGGGGGCCGGGGAGCTGTTTTTT.